Listed below are T cell receptor beta chains from one sample, sequenced in a study of T cell repertoires in cytomegalovirus infection. Antigen specificity for these receptors is unknown. TCRdb recomputed calls from the reads with MiXCR, one row per CDR3 protein. This table holds hundreds of thousands of distinct CDR3 sequences, over 25% found once. Sample: cultured CD8+ T cells from PBMCs, taken from culture after CMV antigen stimulation. All receptors derive from a human donor in good health (CMV status not recorded). Some clones in this sample may be carry-over from other donors' samples. CDR3s include the opening cysteine and the closing phenylalanine or tryptophan. The size of a clone is reported for some rows only, either as once, few or many, or as a class for expanded clones.

TRBJ2-5,NA,TRBV12-5,CASGLPGWAQETQYF
TRBJ2-1,few,TRBV12-3/TRBV12-4,CASSLSPGWEWNEQFF
TRBJ1-2,many,TRBV7-9,CASTSDVNETNYGYTF
TRBJ2-2,few,TRBV6-2/TRBV6-3,CASSPTAEEYTGELFF
TRBJ1-2,few,TRBV7-6,CASSPTGTFYGYTF
TRBJ2-1,NA,TRBV27,CASRGLAGDCEQFF
TRBJ2-4,NA,TRBV7-4,CASSPGEARRENIQYF
TRBJ1-1,NA,TRBV7-9,CASNGRGMSEAFF
TRBJ1-5,NA,TRBV19,CASSMGFLALNQPQHF
TRBJ1-4,few,TRBV6-6,CATQPGGIGEKLFF
TRBJ2-5,few,TRBV27,CASRRGEVGTQYF